This passage covers 32 T cell receptor beta chains from one sample sequenced in a study of blood T cells in healthy people across ages. Alongside a J-beta primer mix, a sample-barcoded 5' primer served in a second PCR lasting 7 to 11 cycles. MiXCR, applied by TCRdb to the 5' RACE reads, yields one record per CDR3 protein. The sample consists of approximately 810,000 distinct CDR3 sequences, approximately 35% of them appearing once. Sequences were obtained from blood. The receptors stem from a young man in good health.

V is TRBV5-1 and J is TRBJ2-1; D is uncertain. V lost 4 bases, J lost 6 bases, and 5 bases lay in between. CDR1 and CDR2 (germline): SGHRS, YFSETQ. The CDR3 runs to 11 residues. The CDR3 bases are TGCGCCAGCAGCGCATCCAATGAGCAGTTCTTC. This translates into CASSASNEQFF. The variable domain in full, with the rest retrieved from reference TRBV5-1 and TRBJ2-1, is KAGVTQTPRYLIKTRGQQVTLSCSPISGHRSVSWYQQTPGQGLQFLFEYFSETQRNKGNFPGRFSGRQFSNSRSEMNVSTLELGDSALYLCASSASNEQFFGPGTRLTVL.

V usage is TRBV6-6 and J usage is TRBJ2-3; TRBD1 matches 9 bases. Germline CDR1 MNHNY, CDR2 SVGAGI (reference sequence). V trimming: 7 bases; J trimming: 6 bases; junction bases outside the gene matches: 17. This CDR3 region has 17 residues. CDR3 in DNA: TGTGCCAGCATCAAAGAAACAGGGGGCACAAACCGGGATACGCAGTATTTT. It codes for CASIKETGGTNRDTQYF.

Turning to this clonotype: This may be a read error, as it is one base from a much larger clone. The gene calls are TRBV12-3 or TRBV12-4 and TRBJ2-1; 8 nucleotides line up with TRBD1. The CDR3 spans 14 residues. V dropped 6 bases and J dropped 3; count of bases not matched to a gene: 4. CDR3 sequence reads: CASRPGTGYNEQFF. CDR3 in DNA: TGTGCCAGCAGGCCCGGGACAGGCTACAATGAGCAGTTCTTC.

This clonotype was seen many times. The chain recombines TRBV29-1 with TRBJ2-1; a possible D gene is TRBD1 (5 bases). The length of the CDR3 is 14 residues. The germline CDR1 and CDR2 sequences are SQVTM and ANQGSEA. Trimming left V 4 bases short and J 0 bases short, with 10 bases between. The CDR3 here is CSVVGLLSYNEQFF. DNA for the CDR3: TGCAGCGTTGTGGGGCTGCTCTCCTACAATGAGCAGTTCTTC.

Worth noting for this clonotype: A read error may explain this, as a much larger clone is one base away. The V gene is TRBV9, the J gene TRBJ2-5; D tentatively fits TRBD1 or TRBD2 (7 bases each). V lost 0 bases and J 11 bases, leaving 23 bases between the germline ends. CDR1 and CDR2 (germline): SGDLS, YYNGEE. The CDR3 has 16 residues. CDR3 amino acids: CASSVANRGGDNEQYF. The DNA for the CDR3 is TGTGCCAGCAGCGTAGCGAACAGGGGAGGGGACAATGAGCAGTACTTC.

The chain has TRBV4-3 and TRBJ1-4; D remains ambiguous. There are 15 residues in the CDR3. Germline V lookup: CDR1 LGHNA, CDR2 YSLEER. Between the trimmed V and J ends, which lost 4 bases and 3 bases, there was a span of 12 bases. CDR3 in DNA: TGCGCCAGCAGCCGAAATGCGGGATCTAATGAAAAACTGTTTTTT. This codes for CASSRNAGSNEKLFF.

On this clonotype: A much more abundant neighbour one base away suggests this may be a read error. The chain employs TRBV29-1 and TRBJ2-7, with TRBD1 identical over 8 bases. Unmatched junction bases numbered 11, after V lost 6 bases and J lost 7 bases. Germline CDR1 and CDR2: SQVTM and ANQGSEA. This CDR3 region has 13 residues. In DNA form, the CDR3 reads TGCAGCGTGGCGACAGGGGATTACAATGAGCAGTACTTC. Translated: CSVATGDYNEQYF.

The chain employs TRBV12-3 or TRBV12-4 and TRBJ1-5; D is perhaps TRBD1 (5 bases). This CDR3 has 16 residues. Trimming removed 3 bases from V and 2 bases from J, with 14 bases in between. The CDR3 is CASSLGGLLGNQPQHF. The CDR3, as DNA: TGTGCCAGCAGTTTGGGGGGACTCCTGGGCAATCAGCCCCAGCATTTT.

The chain carries TRBV6-2 or TRBV6-3 and TRBJ2-7; 8 bases map to TRBD1. CDR3 length: 16 residues. Losses at the gene ends were 0 bases for V and 2 bases for J; bases not matched to a gene: 6. From germline, CDR1 is MNHEY and CDR2 SVGEGT. The DNA for the CDR3 is TGTGCCAGCAGTTACTCTCGGGACAGGCCTACCTACGAGCAGTACTTC. Translation gives CASSYSRDRPTYEQYF.

This clonotype was picked up a small number of times. This chain joins TRBV18 and TRBJ1-6; D perhaps matches TRBD1 (5 bases). CDR1 is KGHSH and CDR2 is LQKENI in the germline V gene. V was cut by 2 bases and J by 9 bases, with 11 bases left in between. The CDR3 is 14 amino acids. The CDR3 coding sequence is TGTGCCAGCTCACCAGAGGGGCAAGGTTCACCCCTCCACTTT. Translating gives CASSPEGQGSPLHF.

This clonotype has just a few counts. This rearrangement joins TRBV28 to TRBJ1-1, with 12 nucleotides matching TRBD1. V lost 5 bases to trimming and J lost 11 bases; unmatched junction nucleotides: 18. CDR3 length: 17 amino acids. Germline CDR1 and CDR2: MDHEN and SYDVKM. The CDR3 sequence is CASSGTGQGAEIGLAFF. The DNA for the CDR3 is TGTGCCAGCAGTGGCACGGGACAGGGGGCCGAGATAGGGCTTGCTTTCTTT. The complete variable domain, with remaining parts taken from reference TRBV28 and TRBJ1-1, reads DVKVTQSSRYLVKRTGEKVFLECVQDMDHENMFWYRQDPGLGLRLIYFSYDVKMKEKGDIPEGYSVSREKKERFSLILESASTNQTSMYLCASSGTGQGAEIGLAFFGQGTRLTVV.

The CDR3 sequence: CASSLSGPTWTQYF. Written as DNA, the CDR3 is TGTGCCAGCAGCTTGAGCGGCCCCACGTGGACCCAGTACTTC. The gene calls are TRBV7-6 and TRBJ2-5; D is possibly TRBD2 (5 bases). This CDR3 comprises 14 residues. Germline loops: CDR1 SGHVS, CDR2 FNYEAQ. V was shortened by 3 bases and J by 7 bases, with 15 bases between the two germline ends.

This clonotype occurred a few times. The chain has TRBV6-2 or TRBV6-3 and TRBJ2-1, with a tentative D call TRBD2 (5 bases). Trimming removed 2 bases at V and 2 bases at J, with 10 bases between. CDR1 and CDR2 from the germline V gene are MNHEY and SVGEGT. The CDR3 sequence is 15 residues long. Here the CDR3 DNA reads TGTGCCAGCAGTTACGGACTTTTTGCCTACAATGAGCAGTTCTTC. Translating it yields CASSYGLFAYNEQFF.

This chain uses TRBV5-1 with TRBJ1-1, with D perhaps TRBD1 (5 bases). V was trimmed by 4 bases and J by 3 bases, leaving 13 bases between them. The CDR3 loop spans 14 amino acids. Germline-derived CDR1 and CDR2 are SGHRS and YFSETQ. Written as DNA, the CDR3 is TGCGCCAGCAGCGGGGAGTGGGACGACACTGAAGCTTTCTTT. Protein sequence: CASSGEWDDTEAFF.

The gene calls are TRBV24-1 and TRBJ2-1, with 7 bases that match TRBD1. Trimming removed 4 bases from V and 0 bases from J; junction bases left unmatched: 5. CDR1 KGHDR and CDR2 SFDVKD come from the germline V gene. The CDR3 totals 16 residues. CDR3 nucleotides: TGTGCCACCAGTGACCACCGGGACAGCTCCTACAATGAGCAGTTCTTC. Its protein product is CATSDHRDSSYNEQFF.

This clonotype was seen only a few times. This chain connects TRBV7-8 to TRBJ1-1, with D perhaps TRBD1 (5 bases). This CDR3 is 15 amino acids long. CDR1 and CDR2 (germline): SGHVS, FQNEAQ. Trimming cost V 5 bases and J 3 bases, with 16 bases left between them. This CDR3 is CASSPGGPGDTEAFF. The DNA of the CDR3 is TGTGCCAGCAGCCCTGGTGGCCCGGGGGACACTGAAGCTTTCTTT.

This clonotype was seen only a few times. The V call is TRBV20-1, the J call TRBJ2-1; D uncertain. The CDR3 has 11 amino acids. Germline CDR1 DFQATT, CDR2 SNEGSKA (reference sequence). V was pared by 8 bases and J by 6 bases, with 11 bases between. CDR3: CSRTYSNEQFF. CDR3 DNA: TGCAGTCGGACCTACAGCAATGAGCAGTTCTTC.

This clonotype was counted only a few times. This rearrangement joins TRBV11-2 to TRBJ2-1; 12 bases fit TRBD2. The junction had 7 bases not matched to a gene; V was cut back by 4 bases and J by 6 bases. The CDR3 contains 16 residues. CDR1 is SGHAT and CDR2 is FQNNGV in the germline V gene. The CDR3 DNA reads TGTGCCAGCAGCTCCTCTAGCGGGGGGGCCTCCAATGAGCAGTTCTTC. This gives the protein CASSSSSGGASNEQFF.

This rearrangement joins TRBV29-1 to TRBJ2-5; either TRBD1 or TRBD2 may fit D (6 bases each). The germline V and J ends were trimmed by 3 bases and 11 bases, with 22 bases remaining between them. CDR1 is SQVTM, CDR2 ANQGSEA, per germline. This CDR3 contains 14 residues. The CDR3 reads CSVEEGGTMTEQYF. CDR3 DNA sequence: TGCAGCGTTGAGGAGGGGGGAACAATGACGGAGCAGTACTTC.

Only one count was recorded for this clonotype. The chain combines TRBV25-1 with TRBJ2-1; D remains ambiguous. CDR1 is MGHDK and CDR2 is SYGVNS in the germline V gene. The CDR3 length is 13 residues. V was trimmed by 0 bases and J by 5 bases, leaving 5 bases between them. CDR3 region: CASSEYSDNEQFF. CDR3 DNA: TGTGCCAGCAGTGAATACAGTGACAATGAGCAGTTCTTC.

This clonotype was counted only a few times. This rearrangement joins TRBV12-3 or TRBV12-4 to TRBJ2-1; D is unclear. The CDR3 runs to 14 residues. V gave up 7 bases and J gave up 1 base, with 11 bases separating them. DNA for the CDR3: TGTGCCAGCACCCCGACATTATCCTACAATGAGCAGTTCTTC. Its translation: CASTPTLSYNEQFF.

V usage is TRBV7-9 and J usage is TRBJ2-7; possibly TRBD2 for D (6 bases). The CDR3 is made up of 15 amino acids. V was trimmed by 5 bases and J by 2 bases, leaving 16 bases between them. Per the germline V gene, CDR1 is SEHNR and CDR2 is FQNEAQ (reference sequence). CDR3 in DNA: TGTGCCAGCAGCCCCTCGGGCGGGGCCCCCTACGAGCAGTACTTC. Encoded protein: CASSPSGGAPYEQYF.

This clonotype was detected ten times or more. This chain connects TRBV4-2 to TRBJ1-2; D is unresolved. V was trimmed by 1 base and J by 5 bases, leaving 8 bases between them. In germline, CDR1 is LGHNA, CDR2 YNFKEQ. The CDR3 loop spans 13 amino acids. The CDR3 nucleotides read TGTGCCAGCAGCCAAGCGGAAAGTTATGGCTACACCTTC. Translating gives CASSQAESYGYTF.

About this clonotype: This could be a read error, since a much larger clone is one nucleotide away. The chain's CDR3 is CAVRTRDRGEHGYTF. In nucleotides, the CDR3 is TGTGCCGTCAGGACCCGGGACAGGGGGGAGCATGGCTACACCTTC. The genes are TRBV10-3 and TRBJ1-2; 11 positions agree with TRBD1. The CDR3 spans 15 residues. Germline-derived CDR1 and CDR2 are ENHRY and SYGVKD.

This clonotype was seen a few times. The chain employs TRBV3-1 and TRBJ2-1; tentatively, D is TRBD1 (5 bases). V lost 0 bases and J lost 8, with 14 bases in between. The CDR3 totals 15 residues. Germline V gene sequence: CDR1 LGHDT, CDR2 YNNKEL (reference sequence). The CDR3 reads CASSQDIGDFDEQFF. The DNA of the CDR3 is TGTGCCAGCAGCCAAGATATAGGGGATTTCGATGAGCAGTTCTTC.

The chain couples TRBV29-1 to TRBJ1-2; 7 positions match TRBD1. This CDR3 contains 15 residues. V lost 1 base, J lost 4 bases, and 9 bases stayed unmatched. CDR1 and CDR2 from the germline V gene are SQVTM and ANQGSEA. The CDR3 loop is CSVEGRLGQSYGYTF. The CDR3 DNA reads TGCAGCGTTGAAGGAAGACTGGGACAGTCCTATGGCTACACCTTC.

This clonotype was seen repeatedly, ten times or more. The chain has TRBV12-3 or TRBV12-4 and TRBJ1-1; D gene ambiguous. The CDR3 spans 14 residues. V lost 7 bases to trimming and J lost 2 bases, with 14 bases between them. The chain's CDR3 is CASTPGSSNTEAFF. CDR3 sequence (DNA): TGTGCCAGCACCCCGGGTTCGTCTAACACTGAAGCTTTCTTT.

This clonotype has just a few counts. This chain connects TRBV12-3 or TRBV12-4 to TRBJ2-2, with 8 bases fitting TRBD2. V trimming: 3 bases; J trimming: 4 bases; junction bases outside the gene matches: 7. The CDR3 has 16 amino acids. The CDR3 region is CASSFASGGPTGELFF. CDR3 DNA: TGTGCCAGCAGTTTCGCCAGCGGGGGACCCACCGGGGAGCTGTTTTTT.

The V gene is TRBV20-1, the J gene TRBJ2-7; D is perhaps TRBD1 (5 bases). V dropped 0 bases and J dropped 0 bases, with 12 bases sitting between them. Per the germline V gene, CDR1 is DFQATT and CDR2 is SNEGSKA (reference sequence). The CDR3 has 15 residues. In DNA, the CDR3 is TGCAGTGCTAGAGATAAACAGGATAGCTCCTACGAGCAGTACTTC. Residues: CSARDKQDSSYEQYF.

This clonotype was seen a few times. V and J are TRBV9 and TRBJ2-7; 8 nucleotides agree with TRBD1. CDR1 is SGDLS, CDR2 YYNGEE, per germline. The CDR3 length is 15 residues. J was trimmed by 3 bases and V by 5 bases; bases with no gene match: 10. CDR3 region: CASSATGQGIYEQYF. CDR3 DNA: TGTGCCAGCAGTGCAACCGGACAGGGAATCTACGAGCAGTACTTC.

The chain couples TRBV12-5 to TRBJ2-3; the D gene is possibly TRBD2 (5 bases). V was shortened by 1 base and J by 1 base, with 15 bases between the two germline ends. The germline gives CDR1 LGHNT, CDR2 FRNRAP. CDR3 length equals 17 residues. CDR3 DNA sequence: TGTGCTAGTGGTTTGGGGGATGCTAGCTGGGGCACAGATACGCAGTATTTT. Translation: CASGLGDASWGTDTQYF.

The genes are TRBV5-5 and TRBJ2-5; tentatively, D is TRBD2 (6 bases). The CDR3 consists of 14 residues. The germline CDR1 and CDR2 sequences are SGHKS and YYEKEE (reference sequence). The V end lost 0 bases, the J end lost 11 bases, and 17 bases lay between the germline ends. The CDR3: CASSLVGGHNEQYF. DNA for the CDR3: TGTGCCAGCAGCTTGGTAGGAGGGCACAATGAGCAGTACTTC.